This T cell receptor (beta chain) emerged from a study of glioma-infiltrating T cells. Overall study results and limits: Above-expected tissue-blood divergence occurred in all gliomas, most in low-grade ones. CDR3 overlap between tissue and blood was very small.

Germline-derived CDR1 and CDR2 are MGHDK and SYGVNS. The CDR3 runs 15 residues. Between the trimmed V and J ends, which lost 2 bases and 2 bases, there was a span of 13 bases. The table lists this clonotype with a few counts. No antigen is known for it. Amplification of TCR alpha and beta CDR3 regions from RNA used iRepertoire nested multiplex PCR. For one-step reverse transcription and amplification, about 85-400 ng of tissue mRNA or PBMC total RNA was used. TCRdb reprocessed the multiplex PCR reads with MiXCR, giving one entry per CDR3 protein. This sample carries over 140,000 distinct CDR3 sequences, around 40% of them seen once, and the ten largest clones take 20% to 25%.

The source is a human donor with low-grade glioma or glioblastoma, undergoing nonglioma brain surgery, or in good health (not recorded which). This chain connects TRBV25-1 to TRBJ2-7, with TRBD2 as a possible D gene (5 bases). Sequencing was done on a sample of glioma tissue, nonneoplastic brain tissue, or PBMCs (not recorded which). CDR3 sequence: CASSEGLASAYEQYF. CDR3 coding DNA: TGTGCCAGCAGTGAAGGGTTAGCGTCAGCCTACGAGCAGTACTTC.